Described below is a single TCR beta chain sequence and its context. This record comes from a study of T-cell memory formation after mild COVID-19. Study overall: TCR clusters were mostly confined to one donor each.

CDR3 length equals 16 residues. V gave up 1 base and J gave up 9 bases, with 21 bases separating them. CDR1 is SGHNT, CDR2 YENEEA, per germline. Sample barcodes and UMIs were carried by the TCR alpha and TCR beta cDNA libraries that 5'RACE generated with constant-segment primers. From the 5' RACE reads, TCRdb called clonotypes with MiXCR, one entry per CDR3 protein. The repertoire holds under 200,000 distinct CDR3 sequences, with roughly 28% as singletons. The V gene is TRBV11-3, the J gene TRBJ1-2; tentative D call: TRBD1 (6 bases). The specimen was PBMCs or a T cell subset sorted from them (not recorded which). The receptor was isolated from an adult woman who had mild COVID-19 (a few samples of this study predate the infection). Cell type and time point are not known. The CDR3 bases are TGTGCCAGCAGCTTAGGAGGTTGGACAGCCCGGAGTAGCTACACCTTC. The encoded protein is CASSLGGWTARSSYTF.